This T cell receptor beta chain was identified in a study of graft-versus-host responses after intestinal transplantation. Background on the study: Multivisceral, liver-intestinal, or isolated intestinal grafts went to recipients. Study-level points and caveats: Some patients had graft-donor T cell macrochimerism. In their allografts, the ratios of graft-versus-host to host-versus-graft T cell clones were high. Some GvH clones appeared in ileal mucosa or blood before recipient bone marrow.

The V end was cut by 3 bases, the J end by 3 bases, with 25 bases between. In germline, CDR1 is GTSNPN, CDR2 SVGIG (reference sequence). The CDR3 length is 18 residues. Clones were read by immunoSEQ multiplex PCR, and TCRdb kept only the in-frame ones, dropping some. Of some 85,000 clones listed, 87% are singletons. Regarding this clone: No antigen is known for it.

The source material was unstimulated CD8+ T cells sorted from spleen or lymph node cells, sampled before transplant. The rearrangement uses TRBV30 and TRBJ2-3, with D unresolved. The source of this sequence is a human donor who was the organ donor for an intestinal transplant. The CDR3, as DNA: TGTGCCTGGAGCCCTTCGGAAGTGGCTGTGTCAGGAACAGATACGCAGTATTTT. It codes for CAWSPSEVAVSGTDTQYF.